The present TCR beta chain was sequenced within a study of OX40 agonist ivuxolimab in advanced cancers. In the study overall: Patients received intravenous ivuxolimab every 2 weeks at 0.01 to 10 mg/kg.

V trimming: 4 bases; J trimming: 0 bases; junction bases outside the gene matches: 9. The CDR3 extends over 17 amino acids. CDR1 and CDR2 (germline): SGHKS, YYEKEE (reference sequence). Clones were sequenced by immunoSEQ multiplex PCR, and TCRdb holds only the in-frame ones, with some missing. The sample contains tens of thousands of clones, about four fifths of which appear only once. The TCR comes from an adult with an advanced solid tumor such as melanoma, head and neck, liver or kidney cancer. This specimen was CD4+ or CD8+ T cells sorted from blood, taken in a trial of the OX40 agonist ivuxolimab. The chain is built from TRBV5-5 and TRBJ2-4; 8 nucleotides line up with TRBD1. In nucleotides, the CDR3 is TGTGCCAGCAGCCAGGTGACAGGGGTACTAGCCAAAAACATTCAGTACTTC. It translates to CASSQVTGVLAKNIQYF.